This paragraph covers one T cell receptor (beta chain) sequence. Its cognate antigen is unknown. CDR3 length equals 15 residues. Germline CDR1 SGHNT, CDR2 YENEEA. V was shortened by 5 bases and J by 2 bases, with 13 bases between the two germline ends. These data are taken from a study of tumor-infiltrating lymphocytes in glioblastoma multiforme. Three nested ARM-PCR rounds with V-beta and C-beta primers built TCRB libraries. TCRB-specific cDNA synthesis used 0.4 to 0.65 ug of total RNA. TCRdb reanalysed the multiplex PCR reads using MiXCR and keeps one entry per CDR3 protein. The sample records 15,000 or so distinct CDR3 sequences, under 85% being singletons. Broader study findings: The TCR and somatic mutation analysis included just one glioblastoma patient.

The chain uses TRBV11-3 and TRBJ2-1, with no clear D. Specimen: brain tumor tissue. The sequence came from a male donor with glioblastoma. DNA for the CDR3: TGTGCCAGCAGCGACTGTACTCCGGCCTACAATGAGCAGTTCTTC. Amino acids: CASSDCTPAYNEQFF.